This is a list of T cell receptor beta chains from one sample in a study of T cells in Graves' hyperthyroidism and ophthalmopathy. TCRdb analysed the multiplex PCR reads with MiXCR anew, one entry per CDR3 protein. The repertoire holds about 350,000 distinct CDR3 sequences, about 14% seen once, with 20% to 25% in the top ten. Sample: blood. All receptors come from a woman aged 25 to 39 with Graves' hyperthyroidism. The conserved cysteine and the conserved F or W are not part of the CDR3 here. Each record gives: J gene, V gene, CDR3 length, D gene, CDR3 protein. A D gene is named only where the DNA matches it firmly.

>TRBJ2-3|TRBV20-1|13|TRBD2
SASPLAGTTDTQY
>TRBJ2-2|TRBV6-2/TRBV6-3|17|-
ASSYGDPRATPGAGELF
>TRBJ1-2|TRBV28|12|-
ASSLFRENYGYT
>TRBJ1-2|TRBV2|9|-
ASSLEVGYT
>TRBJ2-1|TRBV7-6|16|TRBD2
ASSSASGRASFYNEQF
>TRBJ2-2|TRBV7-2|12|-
ASSGSARKGELF
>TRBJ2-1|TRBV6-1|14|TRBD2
ASTPGGAGGPSEQF
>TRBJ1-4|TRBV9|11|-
ASSPRAGEKLF
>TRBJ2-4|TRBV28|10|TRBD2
ASGLDGNIQY
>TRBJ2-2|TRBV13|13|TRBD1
ASSLAGGKTGELF
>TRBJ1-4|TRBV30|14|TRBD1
AWSPPWDRDNEKLF
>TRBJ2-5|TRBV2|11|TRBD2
AISSGRMETQY
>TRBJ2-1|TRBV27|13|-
ASSSIPQGFHEQF
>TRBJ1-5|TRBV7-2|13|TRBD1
ASSSGQAINQPQH
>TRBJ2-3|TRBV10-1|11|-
ASSDDSTDTQY
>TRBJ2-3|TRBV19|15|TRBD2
ASSLTSGRAARNTQY
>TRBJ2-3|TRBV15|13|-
ATSRETWRSDTQY
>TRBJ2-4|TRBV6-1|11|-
ASRNVVKNIQY